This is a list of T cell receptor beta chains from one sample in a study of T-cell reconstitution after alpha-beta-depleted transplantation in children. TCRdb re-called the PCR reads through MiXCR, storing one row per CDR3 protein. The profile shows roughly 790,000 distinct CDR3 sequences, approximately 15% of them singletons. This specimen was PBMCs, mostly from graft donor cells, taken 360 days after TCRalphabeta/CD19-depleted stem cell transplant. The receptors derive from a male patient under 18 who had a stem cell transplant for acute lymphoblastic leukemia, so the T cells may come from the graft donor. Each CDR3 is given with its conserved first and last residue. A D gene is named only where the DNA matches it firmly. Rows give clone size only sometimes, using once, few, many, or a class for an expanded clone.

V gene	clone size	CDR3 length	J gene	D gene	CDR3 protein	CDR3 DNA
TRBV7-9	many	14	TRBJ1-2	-	CASSPQGANYGYTF	TGTGCCAGCAGCCCGCAGGGAGCTAACTATGGCTACACCTTC
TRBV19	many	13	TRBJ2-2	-	CASSTGNTGELFF	TGTGCCAGCAGTACAGGAAACACCGGGGAGCTGTTTTTT
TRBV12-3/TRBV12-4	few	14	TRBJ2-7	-	CASSTGTDAYEQYF	TGTGCCAGCAGTACCGGGACGGACGCGTACGAGCAGTACTTC
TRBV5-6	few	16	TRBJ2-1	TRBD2	CAGVAGGPKSYNEQFF	TGTGCCGGGGTAGCGGGAGGGCCGAAGTCCTACAATGAGCAGTTCTTC
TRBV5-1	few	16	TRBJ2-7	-	CASSSWGGSTSYEQYF	TGCGCCAGCAGCTCTTGGGGGGGCTCTACCTCCTACGAGCAGTACTTC
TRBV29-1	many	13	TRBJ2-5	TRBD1	CSFGQGAGETQYF	TGCAGCTTTGGACAGGGGGCGGGAGAGACCCAGTACTTC
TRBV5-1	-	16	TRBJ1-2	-	CASSLVALAGDHGYTF	TGCGCCAGCAGCTTGGTTGCTTTGGCAGGGGACCATGGCTACACCTTC
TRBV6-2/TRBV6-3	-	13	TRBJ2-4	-	CASKKSFRNIQYF	TGTGCCAGCAAGAAAAGCTTTAGGAACATTCAGTACTTC
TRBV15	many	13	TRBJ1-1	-	CATSGTWNTEAFF	TGTGCCACCAGCGGGACGTGGAACACTGAAGCTTTCTTT
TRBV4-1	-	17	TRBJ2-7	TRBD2	CASSQEESASGRAVQYF	TGCGCCAGCAGCCAAGAGGAATCGGCTAGCGGGAGGGCCGTGCAGTACTTC
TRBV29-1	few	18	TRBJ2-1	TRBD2	CSVGGSWTSGRFDNEQFF	TGCAGCGTTGGGGGGAGCTGGACTAGCGGGAGATTCGACAATGAGCAGTTCTTC
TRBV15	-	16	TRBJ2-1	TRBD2	CATASGRAVSYNEQFF	TGTGCCACCGCAAGCGGGAGGGCCGTTTCCTACAATGAGCAGTTCTTC
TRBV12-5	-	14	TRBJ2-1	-	CASGLGGVYNEQFF	TGTGCTAGTGGTTTGGGGGGAGTATACAATGAGCAGTTCTTC
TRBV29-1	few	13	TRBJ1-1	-	CSVAGLLNTEAFF	TGCAGCGTGGCCGGACTGCTGAACACTGAAGCTTTCTTT
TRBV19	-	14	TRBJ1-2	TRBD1	CASSKTGPPHGYTF	TGTGCCAGTAGCAAGACAGGGCCACCCCATGGCTACACCTTC
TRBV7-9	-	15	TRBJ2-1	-	CASSLLSGKYNEQFF	TGTGCCAGCAGCTTATTGAGTGGGAAGTACAATGAGCAGTTCTTC
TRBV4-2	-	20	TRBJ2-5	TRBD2	CASSPVQSLGLAPEFETQYF	TGTGCCAGCAGCCCTGTACAGAGTTTGGGACTAGCACCGGAGTTCGAGACCCAGTACTTC
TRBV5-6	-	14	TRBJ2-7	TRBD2	CASNRGRGGYEQYF	TGTGCCAGCAACCGAGGGAGGGGCGGGTACGAGCAGTACTTC
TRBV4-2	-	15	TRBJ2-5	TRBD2	CASSPGTGGQETQYF	TGTGCCAGCAGCCCCGGGACGGGAGGGCAGGAGACCCAGTACTTC
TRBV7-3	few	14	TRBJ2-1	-	CASSPTGWGNEQFF	TGTGCCAGCAGCCCCACAGGGTGGGGCAATGAGCAGTTCTTC
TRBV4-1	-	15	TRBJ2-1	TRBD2	CASSPISGSIYEQFF	TGCGCCAGCAGCCCTATCAGCGGGAGTATCTATGAGCAGTTCTTC
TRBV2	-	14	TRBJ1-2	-	CASGGLSGVTGYTF	TGTGCCAGCGGGGGCTTATCGGGGGTAACTGGCTACACCTTC
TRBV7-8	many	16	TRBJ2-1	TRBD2	CASSLHGRLSYNEQFF	TGTGCCAGCAGCTTACACGGGAGGCTCTCGTACAATGAGCAGTTCTTC